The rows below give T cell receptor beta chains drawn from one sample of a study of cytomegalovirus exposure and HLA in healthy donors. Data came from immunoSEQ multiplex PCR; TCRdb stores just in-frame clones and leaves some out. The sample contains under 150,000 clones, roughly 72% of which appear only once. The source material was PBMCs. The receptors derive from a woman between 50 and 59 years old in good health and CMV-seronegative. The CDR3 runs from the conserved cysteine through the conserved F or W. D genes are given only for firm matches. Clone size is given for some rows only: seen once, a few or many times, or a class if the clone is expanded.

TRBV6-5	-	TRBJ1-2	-	CASSYSLPVNYGYPF	TGTGCCAGCAGTTACTCTCTGCCAGTTAACTATGGCTACCCCTTC
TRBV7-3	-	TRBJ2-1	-	CASTPTGRTGTYNEQFF	TGTGCCAGCACTCCCACCGGGAGGACAGGGACCTACAATGAGCAGTTCTTC
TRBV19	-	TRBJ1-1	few	CASSTIGGTEAFF	TGTGCCAGTTCTACAATAGGGGGCACTGAAGCTTTCTTT
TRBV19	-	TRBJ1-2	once	CASTRYGYTF	TGTGCCAGTACCAGGTATGGCTACACCTTC
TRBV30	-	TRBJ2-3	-	CAWRPRSGLTDTQYF	TGTGCCTGGAGGCCTAGGAGTGGTTTAACAGATACGCAGTATTTT
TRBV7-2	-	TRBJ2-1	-	CASSSGLRNEQFF	TGTGCCAGCAGCTCGGGACTCAGGAATGAGCAGTTCTTC
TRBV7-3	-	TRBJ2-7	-	CASSSQGIGSYEQYF	TGTGCCAGCAGCTCCCAGGGGATCGGCTCCTACGAGCAGTACTTC
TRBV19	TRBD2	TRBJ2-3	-	CASSATSGRRDTQYF	TGTGCCAGTAGCGCGACTAGCGGGAGGAGAGATACGCAGTATTTT
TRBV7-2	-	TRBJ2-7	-	CASSSLAGEQYF	TGTGCCAGCAGCTCACTAGCTGGCGAGCAGTACTTC
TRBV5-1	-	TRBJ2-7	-	CASSSGQHSYEQYF	TGCGCCAGCAGCTCAGGACAGCACTCCTACGAGCAGTACTTC
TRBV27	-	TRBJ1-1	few	CASSIQWGGGTEAFF	TGTGCCAGCAGTATTCAGTGGGGAGGGGGGACTGAAGCTTTCTTT
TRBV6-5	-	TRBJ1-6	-	CASSYLKSSYNSPLHF	TGTGCCAGCAGTTACTTAAAGAGCTCCTATAATTCACCCCTCCACTTT
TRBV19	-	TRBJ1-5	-	CASSIGGTGSQPQHF	TGTGCCAGTAGTATTGGGGGGACTGGGAGTCAGCCCCAGCATTTT
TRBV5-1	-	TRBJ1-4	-	CASSLLAVPTNEKLFF	TGCGCCAGCAGCTTGTTAGCGGTGCCGACTAATGAAAAACTGTTTTTT
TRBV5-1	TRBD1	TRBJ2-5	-	CASSLVGQGQETQYF	TGCGCCAGCAGCTTGGTGGGACAGGGACAAGAGACCCAGTACTTC
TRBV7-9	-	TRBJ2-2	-	CASSLDGAGELFF	TGTGCCAGCAGCTTAGACGGGGCCGGGGAGCTGTTTTTT
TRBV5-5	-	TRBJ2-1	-	CASSPLFSLLSYNEQFF	TGTGCCAGCAGCCCCCTTTTTTCCCTCCTCTCCTACAATGAGCAGTTCTTC
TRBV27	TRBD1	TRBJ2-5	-	CASSLVTGQGAKTQYF	TGTGCCAGCAGTTTAGTAACCGGACAGGGGGCGAAGACCCAGTACTTC
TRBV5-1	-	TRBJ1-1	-	CASSLSGADTEAFF	TGCGCCAGCAGCTTATCAGGGGCCGACACTGAAGCTTTCTTT
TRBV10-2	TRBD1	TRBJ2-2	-	CASGTEHPTWAGELFF	TGCGCCAGCGGGACAGAACACCCGACTTGGGCCGGGGAGCTGTTTTTT
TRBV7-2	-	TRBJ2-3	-	CASSLRAGFTDTQYF	TGTGCCAGCAGCTTACGGGCGGGATTCACAGATACGCAGTATTTT
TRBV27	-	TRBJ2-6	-	CASSPGWSGANVLTF	TGTGCCAGCAGTCCGGGTTGGTCTGGGGCCAACGTCCTGACTTTC
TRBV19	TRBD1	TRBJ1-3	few	CASSIVPGGLSGNTIYF	TGTGCCAGTAGTATAGTCCCAGGGGGCTTATCTGGAAACACCATATATTTT
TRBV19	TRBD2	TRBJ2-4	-	CASSTPRTSSKNIQYF	TGTGCCAGTAGTACTCCCCGGACTAGTTCCAAAAACATTCAGTACTTC
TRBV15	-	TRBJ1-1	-	CATSIRRNTEAFF	TGTGCCACCAGCATTAGAAGGAACACTGAAGCTTTCTTT
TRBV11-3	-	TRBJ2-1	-	CASSPFRTSSYNEQFF	TGTGCCAGCAGCCCCTTCCGAACCAGCTCCTACAATGAGCAGTTCTTC
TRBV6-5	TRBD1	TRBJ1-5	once	CASSFRQGATRPQHF	TGTGCCAGCAGTTTCCGACAGGGGGCCACAAGGCCCCAGCATTTT
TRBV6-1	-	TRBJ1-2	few	CASSEDTYGYTF	TGTGCCAGCAGTGAAGACACATATGGCTACACCTTC
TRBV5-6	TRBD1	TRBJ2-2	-	CASTTGGGGNTGELFF	TGTGCCAGCACTACAGGGGGCGGAGGGAACACCGGGGAGCTGTTTTTT
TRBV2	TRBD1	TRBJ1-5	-	CASSAYGTGRTQPQHF	TGTGCCAGCAGCGCGTACGGGACAGGGCGGACTCAGCCCCAGCATTTT
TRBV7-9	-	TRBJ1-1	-	CAAGNIMNTEAFF	TGTGCCGCGGGAAATATCATGAACACTGAAGCTTTCTTT
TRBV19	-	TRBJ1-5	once	CASSIDPGLYDQPQHF	TGTGCCAGTAGTATAGACCCAGGGCTCTACGATCAGCCCCAGCATTTT
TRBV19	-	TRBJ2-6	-	CASSPTTMGANVLTF	TGTGCCAGTAGTCCGACTACTATGGGGGCCAACGTCCTGACTTTC
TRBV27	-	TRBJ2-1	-	CASSFPSGGIYNEQFF	TGTGCCAGCAGTTTTCCCTCCGGCGGCATTTACAATGAGCAGTTCTTC
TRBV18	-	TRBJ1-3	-	CASSPEARVTGNTIYF	TGTGCCAGCTCACCTGAGGCCAGGGTAACAGGAAACACCATATATTTT
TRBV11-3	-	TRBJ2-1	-	CASSPGLLYNEQFF	TGTGCCAGCAGCCCGGGACTCCTTTACAATGAGCAGTTCTTC
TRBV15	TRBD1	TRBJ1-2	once	CATSRWDRVTGYTF	TGTGCCACCAGCAGATGGGACAGGGTGACTGGCTACACCTTC
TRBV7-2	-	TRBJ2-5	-	CASSLVGGQETQYF	TGTGCCAGCAGCTTAGTAGGGGGACAAGAGACCCAGTACTTC
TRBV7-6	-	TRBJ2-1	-	CASSPLTGWNNEQFF	TGTGCCAGCAGCCCCTTAACAGGGTGGAACAATGAGCAGTTCTTC
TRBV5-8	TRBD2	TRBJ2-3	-	CASSFGTSGSADTQYF	TGTGCCAGCAGTTTTGGGACTAGCGGGAGTGCAGATACGCAGTATTTT
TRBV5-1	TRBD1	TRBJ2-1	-	CASSLVGTEYNEQFF	TGCGCCAGCAGCTTGGTAGGGACAGAATACAATGAGCAGTTCTTC
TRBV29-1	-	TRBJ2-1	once	CSVESAWETDNEQFF	TGCAGCGTTGAGTCCGCCTGGGAGACCGACAATGAGCAGTTCTTC
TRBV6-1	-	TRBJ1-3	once	CASSPGQGNTIYF	TGTGCCAGCAGTCCTGGACAGGGAAACACCATATATTTT
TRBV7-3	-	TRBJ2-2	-	CASSPGGAGELFF	TGTGCCAGCAGCCCCGGAGGGGCCGGGGAGCTGTTTTTT
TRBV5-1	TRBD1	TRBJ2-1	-	CASRGTGRNEQFF	TGCGCCAGCAGGGGGACAGGGAGGAATGAGCAGTTCTTC
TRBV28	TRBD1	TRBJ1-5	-	CASSPQLLGQGRGQPQHF	TGTGCCAGCAGTCCACAGCTCTTAGGACAGGGGAGAGGGCAGCCCCAGCATTTT
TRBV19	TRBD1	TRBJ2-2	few	CASRLDRGITGELFF	TGTGCCAGTAGACTGGACAGGGGGATCACCGGGGAGCTGTTTTTT
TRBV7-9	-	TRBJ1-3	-	CASSANRNTIYF	TGTGCCAGCAGCGCGAACCGAAACACCATATATTTT
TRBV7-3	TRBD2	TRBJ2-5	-	CASSPTSGRGGRETQYF	TGTGCCAGCAGCCCCACTAGCGGGAGGGGCGGCCGAGAGACCCAGTACTTC
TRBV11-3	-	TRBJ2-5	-	CASSLSRVTTQYF	TGTGCCAGCAGCTTAAGTCGGGTTACGACCCAGTACTTC
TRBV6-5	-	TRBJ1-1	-	CASSYSPSRLNTEAFF	TGTGCCAGCAGTTACTCCCCGTCGCGGCTGAACACTGAAGCTTTCTTT
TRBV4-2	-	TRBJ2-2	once	CASSQDLIADDTGELFF	TGTGCCAGCAGCCAAGATTTAATAGCGGACGACACCGGGGAGCTGTTTTTT
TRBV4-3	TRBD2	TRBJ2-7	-	CASSQASGSYEQYF	TGCGCCAGCAGCCAAGCTAGCGGGAGTTACGAGCAGTACTTC
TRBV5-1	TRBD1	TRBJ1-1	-	CASSLQTGGDTEAFF	TGCGCCAGCAGCCTCCAGACAGGGGGTGACACTGAAGCTTTCTTT